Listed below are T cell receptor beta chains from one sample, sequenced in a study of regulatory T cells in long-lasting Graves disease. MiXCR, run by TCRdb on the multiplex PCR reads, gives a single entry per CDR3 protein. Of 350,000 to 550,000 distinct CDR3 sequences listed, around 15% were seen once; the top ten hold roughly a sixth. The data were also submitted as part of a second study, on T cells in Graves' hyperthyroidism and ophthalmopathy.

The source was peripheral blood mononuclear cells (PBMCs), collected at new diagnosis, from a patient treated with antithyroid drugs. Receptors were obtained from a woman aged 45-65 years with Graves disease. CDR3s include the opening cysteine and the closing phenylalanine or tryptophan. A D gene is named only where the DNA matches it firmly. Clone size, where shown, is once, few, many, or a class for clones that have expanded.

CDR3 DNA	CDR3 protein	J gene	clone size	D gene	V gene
TGCGCCAGCAGCTTGAGACAGGGAAAAGAGACCCAGTACTTC	CASSLRQGKETQYF	TRBJ2-5	.	TRBD1	TRBV5-1
TGTGCTAGTGGTCCCTACGACAGGGTACTGGCCAAAAACATTCAGTACTTC	CASGPYDRVLAKNIQYF	TRBJ2-4	many	TRBD1	TRBV12-5
TGTGCCTGGAGTGGACAGGGTTTCCCCGCGAGTGGCTACACCTTC	CAWSGQGFPASGYTF	TRBJ1-2	many	TRBD1	TRBV30
TGTGCCAGCAGTTTTTCAGGGTCGACAGAGACCCAGTACTTC	CASSFSGSTETQYF	TRBJ2-5	many	.	TRBV12-3/TRBV12-4
TGCGCCAGCAGCTTGGTCGAGGGGGGGAACACTGAAGCTTTCTTT	CASSLVEGGNTEAFF	TRBJ1-1	many	.	TRBV5-1
TGTGCCACCAGCAGAGTGGGGCGTAGGACAGATACGCAGTATTTT	CATSRVGRRTDTQYF	TRBJ2-3	few	.	TRBV15
TGTGCCAGCGTAGACCGGGGGATAAACACTGAAGCTTTCTTT	CASVDRGINTEAFF	TRBJ1-1	many	.	TRBV2
TGTGCCTGGAGTGTACCAAATTCACCCCTCCACTTT	CAWSVPNSPLHF	TRBJ1-6	few	.	TRBV30
TGCGCCAGCAGCCAAGATCGGTCAGAGTTCAATGAGCAGTTCTTC	CASSQDRSEFNEQFF	TRBJ2-1	.	.	TRBV4-1
TGTGCCATCAGTGATCTTGGGCAGAGCCCTAACTATGGCTACACCTTC	CAISDLGQSPNYGYTF	TRBJ1-2	many	.	TRBV10-3
TGTGCCAGCAGCCTCCAGACTGAATCCTACGAGCAGTACTTC	CASSLQTESYEQYF	TRBJ2-7	many	.	TRBV3-1
TGTGCCAGCAGTTTTTCCTCCGAGGCAGGGGAGGGCTCAGATACGCAGTATTTT	CASSFSSEAGEGSDTQYF	TRBJ2-3	many	.	TRBV28
TGTGCCAGCAGCGTAGGGACAGGGGGCATCGCAGATACGCAGTATTTT	CASSVGTGGIADTQYF	TRBJ2-3	few	TRBD1	TRBV9
TGTGCCAGCAGCCTTAATGACAGGGCGGCCTATGGCTACACCTTC	CASSLNDRAAYGYTF	TRBJ1-2	.	TRBD1	TRBV28
TGTGCCAGCAGTTCCACAGGGGGGGGAAGCACAGATACGCAGTATTTT	CASSSTGGGSTDTQYF	TRBJ2-3	few	.	TRBV12-3/TRBV12-4
TGTGCCAGCAGCCCGGGACGAGGAGAGACCCAGTACTTC	CASSPGRGETQYF	TRBJ2-5	many	.	TRBV7-2
TGTGCCAGCAGCGCGGAGCCCCAAGAGACCCAGTACTTC	CASSAEPQETQYF	TRBJ2-5	many	.	TRBV5-5
TGTGCCATCAGTGGGGGACAGCAAAACTATGGCTACACCTTC	CAISGGQQNYGYTF	TRBJ1-2	.	TRBD1	TRBV10-3
TGCGCCAGCAGTAGACAGGGGGCGGCAGATACGCAGTATTTT	CASSRQGAADTQYF	TRBJ2-3	few	TRBD1	TRBV5-1
TGTGCCACCAGTGATCCGGGACAGGGGGACTATGGCTACACCTTC	CATSDPGQGDYGYTF	TRBJ1-2	many	TRBD1	TRBV24-1
TGTGCCAGCAGTTACTCCGATATCGGGGGCACTGAAGCTTTCTTT	CASSYSDIGGTEAFF	TRBJ1-1	many	.	TRBV6-2/TRBV6-3
TGTGCCCAGGGACAGGGGTCGTCTTTTCTGGAGACCCAGTACTTC	CAQGQGSSFLETQYF	TRBJ2-5	many	TRBD1	TRBV30
TGTGCCAGCAGTGAAGGCAGACAGCCAAATCAGCCCCAGCATTTT	CASSEGRQPNQPQHF	TRBJ1-5	.	.	TRBV6-1
TGTGCCAGTAGTATAGCCCAGCCGGAGTGCGACAGCACGACAGGGTGTCAGAACACCGGGGAGCTGTTTTTT	CASSIAQPECDSTTGCQNTGELFF	TRBJ2-2	.	TRBD1	TRBV19
TGTGCCAGCAGTTTTGGGGGTGGTCAGCCCCAGCATTTT	CASSFGGGQPQHF	TRBJ1-5	few	.	TRBV12-3/TRBV12-4
TGCAGCACCCGGGAGGGGCGTCTGAACACTGAAGCTTTCTTT	CSTREGRLNTEAFF	TRBJ1-1	few	.	TRBV29-1
TGTGCCAGCAGCCGGGACAGGGGGTATTCAGAGGGCTACACCTTC	CASSRDRGYSEGYTF	TRBJ1-2	many	TRBD1	TRBV12-3/TRBV12-4
TGCGCCAGCAGCTGGACAGGGGCTCTTCCCTACAATGAGCAGTTCTTC	CASSWTGALPYNEQFF	TRBJ2-1	many	TRBD1	TRBV5-1
TGTGCCAGCAGTTCGAAACCCCAGGTAACTGAAGCTTTCTTT	CASSSKPQVTEAFF	TRBJ1-1	many	.	TRBV27
TGTGCCTGGCGGACAGGGATATCCTACAATGAGCAGTTCTTC	CAWRTGISYNEQFF	TRBJ2-1	many	TRBD1	TRBV30
TGTGCCAGCAGCCTCGTTGGCCTACAGGGATTTAACTATGGCTACACCTTC	CASSLVGLQGFNYGYTF	TRBJ1-2	many	.	TRBV7-9
TGCAGTGCTAGTCGTGCTTTCTTT	CSASRAFF	TRBJ1-1	once	.	TRBV20-1
TGTGCCAGCAGTTTACTCGGCGCCCCCTACAATGAGCGGTTCTTC	CASSLLGAPYNERFF	TRBJ2-1	few	.	TRBV12-3/TRBV12-4
TGTGCCAGCAGCTCGCTAGCGGGAGGTACAGATACGCAGTATTTT	CASSSLAGGTDTQYF	TRBJ2-3	many	TRBD2	TRBV11-2
TGCAGCGTTGAAGGAGAGGGTGGGGGTACAGATACGCAGTATTTT	CSVEGEGGGTDTQYF	TRBJ2-3	.	.	TRBV29-1
TGTGCCTGGAGTAATGGCAATCAGCCCCAGCATTTT	CAWSNGNQPQHF	TRBJ1-5	many	.	TRBV30
TGTGCCAGCAGCTTAGCGAGGAGGGTAGACGAGACCCAGTACTTC	CASSLARRVDETQYF	TRBJ2-5	many	.	TRBV7-2
TGTGCCAGCAGTTTGGGATTGGGGCCCCAGCATTTT	CASSLGLGPQHF	TRBJ1-5	many	.	TRBV12-3/TRBV12-4
TGTGCCAGCAGCTTAGTAGCGGGAGTTGATTTGGTCGGGGAGCTGTTTTTT	CASSLVAGVDLVGELFF	TRBJ2-2	.	TRBD2	TRBV7-6
TGTGCCAGCAGTCGTAGAGGCCAGTACACAGATACGCAGTATTTT	CASSRRGQYTDTQYF	TRBJ2-3	many	.	TRBV2
TGTGCCAGCAGCTTGGATAAGGGGAACACTGAAGCTTTCTTT	CASSLDKGNTEAFF	TRBJ1-1	few	.	TRBV5-4
TGCAGTGCTAACCGACCCCAGAGAACAACTAATGAAAAACTGTTTTTT	CSANRPQRTTNEKLFF	TRBJ1-4	few	.	TRBV20-1
TGTGCCAGCTCCCAAGGACAGGGGGCCTACGAGCAGTACTTC	CASSQGQGAYEQYF	TRBJ2-7	many	TRBD1	TRBV18
TGCGCCAGCAGCTCCCAGCCCGCCTCCTACGAGCAGTACTTC	CASSSQPASYEQYF	TRBJ2-7	.	.	TRBV5-1
TGTGCCAGCAGTCCTCCCGGACAGGGGGTAACTGAAGCTTTCTTT	CASSPPGQGVTEAFF	TRBJ1-1	many	TRBD1	TRBV28
TGTGCCAGCAGTGGGACTGCGCCTGAAAAACTGTTTTTT	CASSGTAPEKLFF	TRBJ1-4	many	.	TRBV2
TGCAGTGCTAGAGATGCTTGGGCAGCTCCTAGCACAGATACGCAGTATTTT	CSARDAWAAPSTDTQYF	TRBJ2-3	many	.	TRBV20-1
TGTGCCAGCAGCCAACTTGGGGGCCGGGCTTTCTTT	CASSQLGGRAFF	TRBJ1-1	few	.	TRBV14
TGCAGCGTTGGGGGACAGGGCTACACCTTC	CSVGGQGYTF	TRBJ1-2	many	TRBD1	TRBV29-1
TGTGCCAGCAGTGAGTTTGGGGGCATGCACTCGGGCGTCGAGACCCAGTACTTC	CASSEFGGMHSGVETQYF	TRBJ2-5	many	.	TRBV2
TGTGCCAGCAGTTCACCCCAGGGTGAGAACACTGAAGCTTTCTTT	CASSSPQGENTEAFF	TRBJ1-1	many	.	TRBV12-3/TRBV12-4
TGTGCCAGCAGCTTGAGGTCCCTCACTAGCTCCTACAATGAGCAGTTCTTC	CASSLRSLTSSYNEQFF	TRBJ2-1	many	.	TRBV5-5
TGTGCCAGCAGTTACTCGCTAGCGGGAGGGCCAGAGACCCAGTACTTC	CASSYSLAGGPETQYF	TRBJ2-5	many	TRBD2	TRBV6-5